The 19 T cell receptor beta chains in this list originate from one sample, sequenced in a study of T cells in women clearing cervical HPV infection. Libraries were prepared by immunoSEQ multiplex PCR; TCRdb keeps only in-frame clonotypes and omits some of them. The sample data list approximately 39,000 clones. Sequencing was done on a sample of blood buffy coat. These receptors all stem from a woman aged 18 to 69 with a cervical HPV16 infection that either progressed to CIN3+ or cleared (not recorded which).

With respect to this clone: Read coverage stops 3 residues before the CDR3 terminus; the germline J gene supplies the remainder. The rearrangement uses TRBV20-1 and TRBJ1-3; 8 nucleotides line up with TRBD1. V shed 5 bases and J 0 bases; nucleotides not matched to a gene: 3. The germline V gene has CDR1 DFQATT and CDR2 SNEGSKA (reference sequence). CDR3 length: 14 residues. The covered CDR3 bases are TGCAGTGCTTGGGACAGGATCTCTGGAAACACC. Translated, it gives CSAWDRISGNT. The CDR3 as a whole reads CSAWDRISGNTIYF.

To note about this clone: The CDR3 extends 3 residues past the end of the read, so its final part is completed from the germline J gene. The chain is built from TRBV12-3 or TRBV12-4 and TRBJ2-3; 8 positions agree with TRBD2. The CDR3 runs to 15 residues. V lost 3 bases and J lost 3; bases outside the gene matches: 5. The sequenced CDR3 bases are TGTGCCAGCAGTTTTCCCGGCGGGAGGACAGATACG. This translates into CASSFPGGRTDT. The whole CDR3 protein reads CASSFPGGRTDTQYF.

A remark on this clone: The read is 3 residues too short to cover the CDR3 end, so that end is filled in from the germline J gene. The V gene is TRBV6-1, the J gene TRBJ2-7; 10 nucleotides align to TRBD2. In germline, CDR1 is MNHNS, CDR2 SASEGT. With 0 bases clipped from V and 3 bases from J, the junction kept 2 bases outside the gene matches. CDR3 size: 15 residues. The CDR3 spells CASSEARTSGYEQYF. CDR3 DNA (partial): TGTGCCAGCAGTGAAGCCCGGACTAGCGGCTACGAG.

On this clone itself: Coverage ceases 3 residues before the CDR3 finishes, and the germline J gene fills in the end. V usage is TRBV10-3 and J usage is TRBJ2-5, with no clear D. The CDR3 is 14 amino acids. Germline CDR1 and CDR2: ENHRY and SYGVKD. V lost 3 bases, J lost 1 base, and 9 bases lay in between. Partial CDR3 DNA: TGTGCCATCAGTGAACTTTCTCTCCAAGAGACC. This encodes CAISELSLQET. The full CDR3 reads CAISELSLQETQYF.

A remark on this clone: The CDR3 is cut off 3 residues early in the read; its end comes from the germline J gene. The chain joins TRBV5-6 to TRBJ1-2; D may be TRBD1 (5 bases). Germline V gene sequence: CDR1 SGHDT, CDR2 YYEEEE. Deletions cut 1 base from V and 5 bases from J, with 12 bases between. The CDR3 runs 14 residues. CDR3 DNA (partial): TGTGCCAGCAGCTTGAATGGCAGGGATTATGGC. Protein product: CASSLNGRDYG. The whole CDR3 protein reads CASSLNGRDYGYTF.

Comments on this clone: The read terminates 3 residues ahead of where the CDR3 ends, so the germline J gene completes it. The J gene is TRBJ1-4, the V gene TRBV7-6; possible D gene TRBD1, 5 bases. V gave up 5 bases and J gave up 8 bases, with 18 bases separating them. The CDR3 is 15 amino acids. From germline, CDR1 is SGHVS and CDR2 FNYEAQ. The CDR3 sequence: CASSPTGRGGEKLFF. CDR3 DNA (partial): TGTGCCAGCAGCCCCACGGGCCGCGGGGGAGAAAAA. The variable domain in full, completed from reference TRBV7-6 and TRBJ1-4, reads GAGVSQSPRYKVTKRGQDVALRCDPISGHVSLYWYRQALGQGPEFLTYFNYEAQQDKSGLPNDRFSAERPEGSISTLTIQRTEQRDSAMYRCASSPTGRGGEKLFFGSGTQLSVL.

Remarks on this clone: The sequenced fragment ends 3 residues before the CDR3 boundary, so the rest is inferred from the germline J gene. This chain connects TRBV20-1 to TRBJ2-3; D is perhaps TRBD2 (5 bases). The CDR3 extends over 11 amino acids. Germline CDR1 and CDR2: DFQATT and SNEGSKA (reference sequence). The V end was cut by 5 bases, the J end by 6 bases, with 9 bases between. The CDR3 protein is CSAHLADTQYF. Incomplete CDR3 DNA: TGCAGTGCTCATCTAGCTGATACG.

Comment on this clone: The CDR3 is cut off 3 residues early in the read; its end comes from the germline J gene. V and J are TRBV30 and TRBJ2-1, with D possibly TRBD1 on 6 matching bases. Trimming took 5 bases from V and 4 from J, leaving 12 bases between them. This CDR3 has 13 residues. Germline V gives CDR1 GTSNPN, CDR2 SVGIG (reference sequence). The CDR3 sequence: CAWEQDRYNEQFF. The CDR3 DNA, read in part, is TGTGCCTGGGAGCAGGACAGATACAATGAG.

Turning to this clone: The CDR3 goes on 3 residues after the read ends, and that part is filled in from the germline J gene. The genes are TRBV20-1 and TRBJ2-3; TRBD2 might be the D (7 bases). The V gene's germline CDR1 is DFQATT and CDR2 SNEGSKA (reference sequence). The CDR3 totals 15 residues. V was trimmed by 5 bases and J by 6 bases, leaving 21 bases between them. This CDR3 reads CSAPAGRGALDTQYF. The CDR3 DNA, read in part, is TGCAGTGCTCCCGCTGGACGGGGGGCCTTGGATACG.

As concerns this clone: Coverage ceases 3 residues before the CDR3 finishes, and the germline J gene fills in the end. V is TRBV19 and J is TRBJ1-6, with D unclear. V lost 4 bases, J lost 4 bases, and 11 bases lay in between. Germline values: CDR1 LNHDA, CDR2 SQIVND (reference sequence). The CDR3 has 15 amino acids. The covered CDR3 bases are TGTGCCAGTAGTACCCTGGTAGGGTATAATTCACCC. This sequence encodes CASSTLVGYNSP. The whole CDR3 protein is CASSTLVGYNSPLHF.

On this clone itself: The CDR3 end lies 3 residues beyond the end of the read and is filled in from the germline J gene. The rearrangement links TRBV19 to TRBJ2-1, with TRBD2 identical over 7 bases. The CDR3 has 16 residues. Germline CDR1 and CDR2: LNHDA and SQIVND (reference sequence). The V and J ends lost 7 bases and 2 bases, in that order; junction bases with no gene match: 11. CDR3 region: CASTRAGDLAYNEQFF. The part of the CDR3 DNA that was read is TGTGCCAGTACCCGGGCGGGGGACTTAGCCTACAATGAG.

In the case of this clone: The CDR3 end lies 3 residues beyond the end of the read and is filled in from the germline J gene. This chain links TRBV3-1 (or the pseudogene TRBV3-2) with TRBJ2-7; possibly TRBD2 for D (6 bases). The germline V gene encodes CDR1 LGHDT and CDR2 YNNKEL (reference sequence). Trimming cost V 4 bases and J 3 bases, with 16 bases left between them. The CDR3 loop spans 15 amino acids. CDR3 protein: CASSRSVSGDYEQYF. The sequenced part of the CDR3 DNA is TGTGCCAGCAGCCGGAGCGTGTCGGGGGACTACGAG.

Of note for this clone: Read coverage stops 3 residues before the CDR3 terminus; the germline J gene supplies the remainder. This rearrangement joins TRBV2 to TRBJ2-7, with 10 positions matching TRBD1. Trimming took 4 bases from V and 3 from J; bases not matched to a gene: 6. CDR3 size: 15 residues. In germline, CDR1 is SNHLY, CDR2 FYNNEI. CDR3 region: CASSADRGLGYEQYF. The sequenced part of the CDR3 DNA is TGTGCCAGCAGTGCCGACAGGGGGCTAGGCTACGAG.

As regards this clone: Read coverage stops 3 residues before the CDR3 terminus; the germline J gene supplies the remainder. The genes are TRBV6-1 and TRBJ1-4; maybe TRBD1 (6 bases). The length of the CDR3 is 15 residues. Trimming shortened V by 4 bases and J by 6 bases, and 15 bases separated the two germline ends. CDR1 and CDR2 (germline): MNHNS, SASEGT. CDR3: CASSVGQSDHEKLFF. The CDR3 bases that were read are TGTGCCAGCAGTGTAGGACAGAGTGATCATGAAAAA.

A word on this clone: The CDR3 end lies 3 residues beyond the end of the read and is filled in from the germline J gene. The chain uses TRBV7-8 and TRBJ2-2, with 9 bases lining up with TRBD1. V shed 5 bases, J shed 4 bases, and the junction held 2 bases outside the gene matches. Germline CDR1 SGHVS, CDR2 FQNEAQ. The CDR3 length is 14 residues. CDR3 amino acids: CASSRTGATGELFF. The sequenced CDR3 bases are TGTGCCAGCAGCCGGACAGGGGCCACCGGGGAG.

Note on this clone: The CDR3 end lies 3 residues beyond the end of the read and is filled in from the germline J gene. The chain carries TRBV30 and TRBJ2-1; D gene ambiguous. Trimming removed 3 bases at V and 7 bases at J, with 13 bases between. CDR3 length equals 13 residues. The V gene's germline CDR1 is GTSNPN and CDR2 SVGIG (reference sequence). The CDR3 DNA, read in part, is TGTGCCTGGAGGCGCCCGCCGCAAAATGAG. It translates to CAWRRPPQNE. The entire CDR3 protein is CAWRRPPQNEQFF. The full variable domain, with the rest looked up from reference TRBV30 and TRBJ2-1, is SQTIHQWPATLVQPVGSPLSLECTVEGTSNPNLYWYRQAAGRGLQLLFYSVGIGQISSEVPQNLSASRPQDRQFILSSKKLLLSDSGFYLCAWRRPPQNEQFFGPGTRLTVL.

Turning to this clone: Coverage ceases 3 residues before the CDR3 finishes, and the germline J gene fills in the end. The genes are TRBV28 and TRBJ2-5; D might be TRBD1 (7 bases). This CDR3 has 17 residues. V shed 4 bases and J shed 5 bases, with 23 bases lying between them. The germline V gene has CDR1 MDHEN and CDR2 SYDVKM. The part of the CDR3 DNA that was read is TGTGCCAGCAGTTCCACGATCAGGGGGGCTCAGACGGAGACC. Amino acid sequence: CASSSTIRGAQTET. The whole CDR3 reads CASSSTIRGAQTETQYF.

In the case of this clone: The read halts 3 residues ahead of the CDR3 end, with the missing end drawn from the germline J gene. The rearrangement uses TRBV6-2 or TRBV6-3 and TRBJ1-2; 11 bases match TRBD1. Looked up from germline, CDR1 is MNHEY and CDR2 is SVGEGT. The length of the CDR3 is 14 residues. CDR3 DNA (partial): TGTGCCAGCAGGGAAGATGGACAGGGGGCTGCC. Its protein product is CASREDGQGAA. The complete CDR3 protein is CASREDGQGAAYTF.

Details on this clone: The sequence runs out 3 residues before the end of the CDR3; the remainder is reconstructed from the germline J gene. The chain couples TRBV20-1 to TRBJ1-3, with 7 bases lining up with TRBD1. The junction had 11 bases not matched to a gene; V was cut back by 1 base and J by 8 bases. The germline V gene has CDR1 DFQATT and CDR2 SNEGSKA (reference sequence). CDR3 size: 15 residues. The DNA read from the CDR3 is TGCAGTGCTAGAGCCCCGACAGGGAGCGAAGACACC. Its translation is CSARAPTGSEDT. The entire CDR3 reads CSARAPTGSEDTIYF.